A few counts support the clone carrying this TCR beta chain. From the PCR reads, TCRdb called clonotypes with MiXCR, one entry per CDR3 protein. Of 25,000 to 35,000 distinct CDR3 sequences listed, approximately 49% are singletons. The time point: late sampling 161 to 241 days after vaccination in three convalescent patients. The record originates from a study of vaccination and CD4 T cells after COVID-19. The overall study: As their vaccination, participants received two doses of either BNT162b2 or mRNA-1273 vaccine. Taking of post-vaccine samples occurred a median about 70 days after dose two (range 14 to 241). Among convalescent patients, three were sampled at day 14 and at days 161 to 241 post-vaccination.

The clonotype was recovered from a human donor who had recovered from COVID-19. Sample: CD4+ T cells from blood, taken about 7 months after SARS-CoV-2 vaccination.

CDR3 sequence: CATSSPNPANNQPQHF. CDR3 coding DNA: TGTGCCACCAGCAGCCCGAACCCCGCTAACAATCAGCCCCAGCATTTT. The chain is built from TRBV15 and TRBJ1-5; D is unclear. Trimming took off 3 bases at V and 3 bases at J, with 15 bases between the two ends. Germline V CDR1 and CDR2: LNHNV, YYDKDF (reference sequence). This CDR3 is built from 16 residues.